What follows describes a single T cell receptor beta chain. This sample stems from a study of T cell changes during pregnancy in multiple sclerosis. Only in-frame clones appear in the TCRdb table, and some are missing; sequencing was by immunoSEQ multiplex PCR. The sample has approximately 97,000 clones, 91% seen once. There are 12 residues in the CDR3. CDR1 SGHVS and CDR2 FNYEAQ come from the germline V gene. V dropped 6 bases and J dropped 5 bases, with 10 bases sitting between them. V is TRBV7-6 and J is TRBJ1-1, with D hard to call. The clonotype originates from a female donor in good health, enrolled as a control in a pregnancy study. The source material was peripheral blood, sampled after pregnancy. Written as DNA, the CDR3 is TGTGCCAGCAGGGGAGTCAGAACTGAAGCTTTCTTT. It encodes CASRGVRTEAFF.